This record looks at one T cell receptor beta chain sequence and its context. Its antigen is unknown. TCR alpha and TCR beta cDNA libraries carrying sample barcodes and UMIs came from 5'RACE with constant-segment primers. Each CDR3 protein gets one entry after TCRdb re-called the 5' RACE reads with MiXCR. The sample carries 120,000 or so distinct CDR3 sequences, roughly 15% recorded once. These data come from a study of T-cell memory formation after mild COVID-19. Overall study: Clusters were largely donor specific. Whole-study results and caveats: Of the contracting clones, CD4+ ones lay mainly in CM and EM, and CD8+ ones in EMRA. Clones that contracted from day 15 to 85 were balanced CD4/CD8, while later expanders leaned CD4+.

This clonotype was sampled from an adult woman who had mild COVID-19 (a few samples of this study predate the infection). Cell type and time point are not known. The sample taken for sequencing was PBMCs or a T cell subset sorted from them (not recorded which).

This CDR3 reads CASGTTRETQYF. The CDR3 DNA is TGTGCCAGCGGGACTACTAGGGAGACCCAGTACTTC. The chain joins TRBV2 to TRBJ2-5, with 7 bases lining up with TRBD2. Germline CDR1 SNHLY, CDR2 FYNNEI. Germline trimming cut 8 bases from V and 5 bases from J; bases unmatched to any gene: 5. CDR3 size: 12 residues.